The 21 T cell receptor beta chains below come from one sample, sequenced in a study of blood T cell repertoires in COVID-19 (dated by TCRdb to 2020 to 2022). Libraries came from the immunoSEQ multiplex PCR assay. As stored in TCRdb, this immuneACCESS dataset retains in-frame rearrangements with V and J assigned. A fraction of the clones does not appear; measured against another copy, unresolved V genes explain less than half of the discrepancy, and the remainder lacks a known reason. Here the sample has approximately 12,000 clones; around 82% occur a single time. Of the sample, under 5% is held by the ten largest clones. The specimen sequenced was peripheral blood. These receptors originate from an older woman with acute or convalescent COVID-19.

The rearrangement uses TRBV6-5 and TRBJ2-3, with D perhaps TRBD2 (6 bases). Trimming stripped 0 bases from V and 11 bases from J, with 15 bases between. The CDR3 loop spans 14 amino acids. The germline V gene has CDR1 MNHEY and CDR2 SVGAGI. CDR3 in amino acids: CASSYSGGVFGQYF. The CDR3 DNA sequence: TGTGCCAGCAGTTACTCCGGAGGGGTTTTCGGGCAGTATTTT.

The CDR3 bases are TGTGCCATCAGTGACAGGGGAGAAAACTATGGCTACACCTTC. The encoded protein is CAISDRGENYGYTF. This chain connects TRBV10-3 to TRBJ1-2, with a tentative D call TRBD1 (6 bases). The CDR3 totals 14 residues. Germline CDR1 ENHRY, CDR2 SYGVKD. Trimming left V 3 bases short and J 2 bases short, with 10 bases between.

The chain joins TRBV7-3 to TRBJ1-2; D may be TRBD1 (5 bases). With 5 bases removed from V and 8 bases from J, the gap between germline ends came to 18 bases. This CDR3 has 14 residues. Per the germline V gene, CDR1 is SGHTA and CDR2 is FQGTGA. CDR3 region: CASSVNLGGGGYTF. CDR3 DNA: TGTGCCAGCAGCGTTAACCTCGGGGGTGGCGGCTACACCTTC. The complete variable domain, with remaining parts taken from reference TRBV7-3 and TRBJ1-2, reads GAGVSQTPSNKVTEKGKYVELRCDPISGHTALYWYRQSLGQGPEFLIYFQGTGAADDSGLPNDRFFAVRPEGSVSTLKIQRTERGDSAVYLCASSVNLGGGGYTFGSGTRLTVV.

The V and J genes are TRBV4-1 and TRBJ1-2; no firm D call. Between the trimmed V and J ends, which lost 0 bases and 5 bases, there was a span of 16 bases. The CDR3 covers 16 residues. Germline-derived CDR1 and CDR2 are MGHRA and YSYEKL. In DNA form, the CDR3 reads TGCGCCAGCAGCCAAGAAGCAAGTGTTCAGGTTTATGGCTACACCTTC. Its translation is CASSQEASVQVYGYTF.

J is TRBJ1-3 and V is TRBV9; D is unclear. Trimming cost V 0 bases and J 3 bases, with 7 bases left between them. This CDR3 spans 14 amino acids. Germline CDR1 reads SGDLS; CDR2 reads YYNGEE. CDR3 bases: TGTGCCAGCAGCGTAGGAGCGTTTGGAAACACCATATATTTT. It codes for CASSVGAFGNTIYF.

This clone was recorded only once. The rearrangement uses TRBV10-3 and TRBJ2-7; a possible D gene is TRBD2 (7 bases). Germline assignment: CDR1 ENHRY and CDR2 SYGVKD. V was cut by 5 bases and J by 5 bases, with 19 bases left in between. This CDR3 contains 15 residues. The CDR3: CAISNTGGLTHEQYF. The CDR3 coding sequence is TGTGCCATCAGTAATACGGGGGGCTTGACCCACGAGCAGTACTTC.

This clone appeared a few times. The chain couples TRBV6-1 to TRBJ1-5; D possibly corresponds to TRBD1 (6 bases). The CDR3 loop spans 19 amino acids. CDR1 and CDR2 (germline): MNHNS, SASEGT. V lost 1 base to trimming and J lost 1 base, with 20 bases between them. CDR3: CASSEGKMRGGWSNQPQHF. CDR3 bases: TGTGCCAGCAGTGAAGGGAAGATGCGGGGGGGCTGGAGCAATCAGCCCCAGCATTTT.

The gene calls are TRBV4-1 and TRBJ1-5; D call uncertain. The CDR3 consists of 15 residues. Germline values: CDR1 MGHRA, CDR2 YSYEKL. The ends were cut back, 2 bases at V and 5 bases at J, with 13 bases in the middle. CDR3 in amino acids: CASSQNDLEYQPQHF. The CDR3, as DNA: TGCGCCAGCAGCCAAAACGACCTAGAGTATCAGCCCCAGCATTTT.

The chain employs TRBV5-1 and TRBJ1-1; D unclear. With 0 bases removed from V and 7 bases from J, the gap between germline ends came to 13 bases. The germline V gene has CDR1 SGHRS and CDR2 YFSETQ. The CDR3 spans 14 residues. CDR3 sequence: CASSLAGNSGEAFF. CDR3 nucleotides: TGCGCCAGCAGCTTGGCCGGCAATTCGGGTGAAGCTTTCTTT.

The chain is built from TRBV19 and TRBJ2-7; weak D call: TRBD1 (6 bases). Germline loops: CDR1 LNHDA, CDR2 SQIVND (reference sequence). Between the trimmed V and J ends, which lost 5 bases and 5 bases, there was a span of 16 bases. This CDR3 is 14 amino acids long. The CDR3 region is CASSVLQGEHEQYF. CDR3 nucleotides: TGTGCCAGTAGTGTCCTACAGGGAGAACACGAGCAGTACTTC.

The chain links TRBV5-4 to TRBJ1-2, with unresolved D. Per the germline V gene, CDR1 is SGHNT and CDR2 is YYREEE (reference sequence). This CDR3 comprises 13 residues. V lost 0 bases, J lost 4 bases, and 7 bases lay in between. The DNA of the CDR3 is TGTGCCAGCAGCTTGGTCAGATCCTATGGCTACACCTTC. This gives the protein CASSLVRSYGYTF.

V is TRBV4-1 and J is TRBJ1-5, with TRBD1 identical over 10 bases. This CDR3 is 16 amino acids long. The germline V gene has CDR1 MGHRA and CDR2 YSYEKL. The V gene end was trimmed by 3 bases and the J gene end by 4 bases; junction bases not matched to a gene: 6. CDR3 in amino acids: CASSQWTGGGNQPQHF. The CDR3 nucleotides are TGCGCCAGCAGCCAGTGGACAGGGGGAGGAAATCAGCCCCAGCATTTT.

The CDR3 DNA follows: TGTGCCAGCAGCGTGGACATCGCCTCCTCTGGAAACACCATATATTTT. Protein product: CASSVDIASSGNTIYF. The chain joins TRBV9 to TRBJ1-3; possibly TRBD1 for D (5 bases). Germline V gene lookup returns CDR1 SGDLS and CDR2 YYNGEE. V dropped 2 bases and J dropped 0 bases, with 12 bases sitting between them. The CDR3 totals 16 residues.

CDR3 coding DNA: TGTGCCAGTAGTATAGGGTGGGGACAGGGGATGAACACTGAAGCTTTCTTT. It translates to CASSIGWGQGMNTEAFF. The gene calls are TRBV19 and TRBJ1-1; 10 nucleotides line up with TRBD1. The CDR3 is made up of 17 amino acids. Trimming took 1 base from V and 0 from J; bases not matched to a gene: 5. Germline CDR1 and CDR2: LNHDA and SQIVND (reference sequence). Variable domain in full (rest from reference TRBV19 and TRBJ1-1): DGGITQSPKYLFRKEGQNVTLSCEQNLNHDAMYWYRQDPGQGLRLIYYSQIVNDFQKGDIAEGYSVSREKKESFPLTVTSAQKNPTAFYLCASSIGWGQGMNTEAFFGQGTRLTVV.

The CDR3 is CASSQGLAGVTDTQYF. The DNA for the CDR3 is TGTGCCAGCAGCCAGGGACTAGCGGGAGTCACAGATACGCAGTATTTT. The rearrangement links TRBV7-9 to TRBJ2-3, with TRBD2 identical over 14 bases. V trimming: 5 bases; J trimming: 2 bases; junction bases outside the gene matches: 3. The germline CDR1 and CDR2 sequences are SEHNR and FQNEAQ (reference sequence). The CDR3 contains 16 residues.

The chain carries TRBV3-1 (or the pseudogene TRBV3-2) and TRBJ2-5, with 10 positions matching TRBD2. Per germline, CDR1 LGHDT and CDR2 YNNKEL (reference sequence). There are 17 residues in the CDR3. V lost 0 bases, J lost 14 bases, and 18 bases stayed unmatched. The DNA of the CDR3 is TGTGCCAGCAGCCAAGATCCGGCTAGCGGGGGCCCAAGAGTTCTCTACTTC. It codes for CASSQDPASGGPRVLYF.

V is TRBV27 and J is TRBJ2-1; 12 positions agree with TRBD2. The V segment lost 0 bases and the J segment 8 bases; nucleotides outside the gene matches: 8. Germline lookup yields CDR1 MNHEY and CDR2 SMNVEV (reference sequence). The CDR3 contains 17 residues. The CDR3 nucleotides read TGTGCCAGCAGTTTATCGATCCCTAGCGGGGGGGCTCATGAGCAGTTCTTC. Its translation is CASSLSIPSGGAHEQFF.

This chain connects TRBV18 to TRBJ2-1; 8 bases are a match to TRBD1. Looked up from germline, CDR1 is KGHSH and CDR2 is LQKENI. This CDR3 has 16 residues. The ends lost 0 bases at V and 2 bases at J; junction bases unmatched: 3. CDR3: CASSPPDRVAYNEQFF. CDR3 sequence (DNA): TGTGCCAGCTCACCACCGGACAGGGTTGCCTACAATGAGCAGTTCTTC.

The chain links TRBV2 to TRBJ2-1; TRBD2 matches 8 bases. Unmatched junction bases numbered 5, after V lost 0 bases and J lost 7 bases. The germline gives CDR1 SNHLY, CDR2 FYNNEI. This CDR3 region has 15 residues. The CDR3 DNA reads as TGTGCCAGCAGTGAAGCCCCCGGGACTAGAAATGAGCAGTTCTTC. It encodes CASSEAPGTRNEQFF.

The V call is TRBV5-1, the J call TRBJ2-7; D call uncertain. The CDR3 covers 13 residues. V lost 4 bases to trimming and J lost 3 bases, with 11 bases between them. CDR1 and CDR2 from the germline V gene are SGHRS and YFSETQ. In DNA form, the CDR3 reads TGCGCCAGCAGCCCGAGCTCCAACTACGAGCAGTACTTC. Its translation: CASSPSSNYEQYF.

V usage is TRBV4-1 and J usage is TRBJ1-2; the match to TRBD1 covers 9 bases. The CDR3 is 18 residues long. V dropped 0 bases and J dropped 2; count of bases not matched to a gene: 10. CDR1 is MGHRA, CDR2 YSYEKL, per germline. The CDR3 bases are TGCGCCAGCAGCCAAGACATACCGGGACAGGGCTTGAACTATGGCTACACCTTC. This gives the protein CASSQDIPGQGLNYGYTF.